This T cell receptor beta chain was sequenced for a study of T cells of healthy individuals. This clonotype was observed at least ten times. TCRdb called the 5' RACE reads again in MiXCR, with one record for every CDR3 protein. The sample comprises about 96,000 distinct CDR3 sequences, approximately 16% of which are singletons, and 6.2% rests with the top ten. Germline V gene data show CDR1 as KGHDR and CDR2 as SFDVKD. This CDR3 has 12 amino acids. Trimming shortened V by 4 bases and J by 4 bases, and 4 bases separated the two germline ends. This clonotype was obtained from a human donor in good health. The V gene is TRBV24-1, the J gene TRBJ1-5; D remains ambiguous. The DNA for the CDR3 is TGTGCCACCAGTGAGTTTAATCAGCCCCAGCATTTT. This sequence encodes CATSEFNQPQHF.